This T cell receptor (beta chain) was sequenced for a study of Ad26.COV2.S vaccination and SARS-CoV-2 variants. Study outcomes and limitations: Non-spike TCR breadth showed similarity between vaccine and placebo recipients. Reportedly, spike-specific CD8+ and CD4+ T cell responses achieved substantial breadth once vaccination had taken place. The TCR breadth and depth analyses may have understated or missed part of the total T cell responses.

As concerns this clone: Its antigen is not identified.

In germline, CDR1 is KGHSH, CDR2 LQKENI. The V end was cut by 5 bases, the J end by 8 bases, with 30 bases between. The length of the CDR3 is 19 residues. Only in-frame clones appear in the TCRdb table, and some are missing; sequencing was by immunoSEQ multiplex PCR. This table holds about 350,000 clones, about 89% found once. The treatment: about 20 received Ad26.COV2.S at low or high dose, single or two shots; five or six received placebo; per-sample allocation not given. Vaccine and placebo recipients were sampled on day 63 after the first injection. This receptor was identified in a person aged 18 to 65 who received the Ad26.COV2.S COVID-19 vaccine or a placebo. V usage is TRBV18 and J usage is TRBJ1-4; D remains ambiguous. This sample comprised peripheral blood, obtained in a trial of Ad26.COV2.S vaccine versus placebo. CDR3: CASSTLEDQDGWLSEKLFF. The CDR3 DNA reads TGTGCCAGCTCAACGCTTGAAGACCAGGACGGATGGTTGTCGGAAAAACTGTTTTTT.